This T cell receptor (beta chain) was documented in a study of OX40 agonist ivuxolimab in advanced cancers. The study's findings and limits: Average numbers of expanded clones were greater in CD8+ T cells than in CD4+. Low clonal expansion, among the lowest seen, marked partial responders at 0.1-3.0 mg/kg. Both CD4+ and CD8+ T cell populations in blood had undergone clonal expansion by week 6 at 0.1 to 3.0 mg/kg.

Notes on this clone: The antigen is unknown.

V shed 4 bases and J shed 6 bases, with 11 bases lying between them. This CDR3 comprises 12 residues. Germline V lookup: CDR1 SGHRS, CDR2 YFSETQ. The method was immunoSEQ multiplex PCR; TCRdb's version includes in-frame clones alone and lacks a portion of them. The sample has about 100,000 clones, nearly 90% seen once. The chain combines TRBV5-1 with TRBJ2-7, with D unclear. The sequence was collected from an adult with an advanced solid tumor such as melanoma, head and neck, liver or kidney cancer. The starting material was CD4+ or CD8+ T cells sorted from blood, obtained in a trial of the OX40 agonist ivuxolimab. CDR3 residues: CASSVPSGEQYF. The CDR3, as DNA: TGCGCCAGCAGCGTCCCCTCCGGCGAGCAGTACTTC.